This entry describes one T cell receptor beta chain. Participant-given clinical history determined each cohort assignment. Sequencing was performed with immunoSEQ multiplex PCR; in TCRdb, only in-frame clones are kept and a portion is missing. The table lists about 220,000 clones, about 83% of them singletons. This sample was taken from a study of blood T cell repertoires in COVID-19. The wider study: COVID-19 samples collected from the United States, Italy and Spain covered acute and convalescent phases.

The V end was cut by 4 bases, the J end by 6 bases, with 22 bases between. This CDR3 comprises 17 residues. Germline assignment: CDR1 SGHRS and CDR2 YFSETQ. The chain recombines TRBV5-1 with TRBJ2-2, with D perhaps matching TRBD2 (7 bases). This clonotype originated in a woman in her 50s who had been exposed to COVID-19. Sequenced: PBMCs or T cells enriched from blood (not recorded which). The CDR3 loop is CASSRRGGANPSGELFF. The DNA for the CDR3 is TGCGCCAGCAGCCGCCGTGGGGGGGCGAACCCGTCCGGGGAGCTGTTTTTT.